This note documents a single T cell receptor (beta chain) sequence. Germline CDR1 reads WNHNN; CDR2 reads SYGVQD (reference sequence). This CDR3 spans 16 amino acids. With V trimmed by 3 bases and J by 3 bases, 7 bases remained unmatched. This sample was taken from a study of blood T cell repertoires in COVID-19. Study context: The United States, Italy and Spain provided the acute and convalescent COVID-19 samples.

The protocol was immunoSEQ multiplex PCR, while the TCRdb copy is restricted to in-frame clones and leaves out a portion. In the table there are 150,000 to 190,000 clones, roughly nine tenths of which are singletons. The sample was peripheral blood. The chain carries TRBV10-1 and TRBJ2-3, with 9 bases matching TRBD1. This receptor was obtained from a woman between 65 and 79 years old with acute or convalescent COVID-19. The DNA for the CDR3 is TGCGCCAGCAGTGAAGGGGGGACAGGGCTTACAGATACGCAGTATTTT. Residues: CASSEGGTGLTDTQYF.